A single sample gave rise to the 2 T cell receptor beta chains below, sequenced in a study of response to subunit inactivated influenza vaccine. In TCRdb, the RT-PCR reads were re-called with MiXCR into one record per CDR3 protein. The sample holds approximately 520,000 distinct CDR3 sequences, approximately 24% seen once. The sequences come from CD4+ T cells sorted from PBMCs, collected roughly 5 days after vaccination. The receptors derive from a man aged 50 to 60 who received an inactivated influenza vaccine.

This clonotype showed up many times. The CDR3 sequence is CASRGRSSYEQYF. The CDR3 DNA follows: TGTGCCAGCAGAGGACGGTCCTCCTACGAGCAGTACTTC. The J gene is TRBJ2-7, the V gene TRBV12-3 or TRBV12-4; D gene unclear. The CDR3 totals 13 residues. The V and J ends lost 6 bases and 0 bases respectively, with 9 bases between them.

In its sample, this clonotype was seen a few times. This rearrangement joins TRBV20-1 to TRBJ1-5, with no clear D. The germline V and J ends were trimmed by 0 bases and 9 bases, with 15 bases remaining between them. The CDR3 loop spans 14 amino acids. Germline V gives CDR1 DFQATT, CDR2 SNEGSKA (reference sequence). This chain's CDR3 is CSAREMVPARPQHF. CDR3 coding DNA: TGCAGTGCTAGAGAGATGGTACCGGCGCGGCCCCAGCATTTT.